The rows below give T cell receptor beta chains drawn from one sample of a study of OX40 agonist ivuxolimab in advanced cancers. Sequenced by immunoSEQ multiplex PCR; TCRdb stores in-frame clones only, minus some. The data hold about 82,000 clones, with about 86% observed a single time. The sample consisted of CD4+ or CD8+ T cells sorted from blood, taken in a trial of the OX40 agonist ivuxolimab. These receptors all come from an adult with an advanced solid tumor such as melanoma, head and neck, liver or kidney cancer. CDR3s include the opening cysteine and the closing phenylalanine or tryptophan. A D gene is named only where the DNA matches it firmly. Not every row has a clone size; where given, it reads once, few, many or a size class.

size,J,D,V,DNA,CDR3
.,TRBJ2-7,.,TRBV9,TGTGCCAGCAGCGTAGAGGCGGGGCACTCCTACGAGCAGTACTTC,CASSVEAGHSYEQYF
once,TRBJ1-1,.,TRBV13,TGTGCCAGCAGCTACTCCGAACTGATGAACACTGAAGCTTTCTTT,CASSYSELMNTEAFF
.,TRBJ1-1,.,TRBV6-5,TGTGCCAGCAGTTACGGACGGGTTACTGAAGCTTTCTTT,CASSYGRVTEAFF
.,TRBJ2-2,.,TRBV13,TGTGCCAGCAGCTTAGGAGGACAACCGGCCGGGGAGCTGTTTTTT,CASSLGGQPAGELFF
.,TRBJ2-3,.,TRBV6-1,TGTGCCAGCATGAGGACAGATACGCAGTATTTT,CASMRTDTQYF
.,TRBJ2-7,.,TRBV29-1,TGCAGCGTCGCCGACTTGTACGAGCAGTACTTC,CSVADLYEQYF
.,TRBJ2-7,TRBD1,TRBV13,TGTGCCAGCAGCCCCTTAGGGACAGACCGTAACGAGCAGTACTTC,CASSPLGTDRNEQYF
.,TRBJ2-3,.,TRBV30,TGTGCCTGGAGTGGGGCAGGGGCAACAGATACGCAGTATTTT,CAWSGAGATDTQYF
once,TRBJ1-1,.,TRBV18,TGTGCCAGCTCTCGCGGACAGAACACTGAAGCTTTCTTT,CASSRGQNTEAFF
.,TRBJ1-6,.,TRBV30,TGTGCCTATAAATATCAAGGCAATTCACCCCTCCACTTT,CAYKYQGNSPLHF
.,TRBJ2-5,TRBD2,TRBV2,TGTGCCAGCACCTTCCTAGCGGGAGGGGGAGAGACCCAGTACTTC,CASTFLAGGGETQYF
.,TRBJ1-4,TRBD1,TRBV18,TGTGCCAGCTCAAGTTCCGGGACAGGGGAAAAACTGTTTTTT,CASSSSGTGEKLFF
.,TRBJ2-1,.,TRBV5-6,TGTGCCAGCAGCCGGGGGTTCTCCTACAATGAGCAGTTCTTC,CASSRGFSYNEQFF
.,TRBJ1-4,.,TRBV7-8,TGTGCCAGCAGCTTATCCGACGGGGAAAAACTGTTTTTT,CASSLSDGEKLFF
.,TRBJ1-2,.,TRBV27,TGTGCCAGCAGTCCTCGGGGGGCTAGTGGCTATGGCTACACCTTC,CASSPRGASGYGYTF
.,TRBJ2-7,.,TRBV11-3,TGTGCCAGCAGCTGGCGACAGGCCTACGAGCAGTACTTC,CASSWRQAYEQYF